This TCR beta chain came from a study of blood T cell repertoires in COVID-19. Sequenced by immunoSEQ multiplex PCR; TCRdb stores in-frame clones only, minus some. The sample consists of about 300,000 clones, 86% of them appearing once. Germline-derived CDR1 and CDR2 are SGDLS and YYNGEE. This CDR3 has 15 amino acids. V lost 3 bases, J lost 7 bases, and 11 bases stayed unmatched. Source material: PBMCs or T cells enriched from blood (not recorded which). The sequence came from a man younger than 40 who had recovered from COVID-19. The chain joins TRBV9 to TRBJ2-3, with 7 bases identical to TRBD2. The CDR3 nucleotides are TGTGCCAGCAGCGATAGCGGGCAACTCTTTTATACGCAGTATTTT. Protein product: CASSDSGQLFYTQYF.